The rows below give T cell receptor beta chains drawn from one sample of a study of glioma-infiltrating T cells. TCRdb reprocessed the multiplex PCR reads with MiXCR, giving one entry per CDR3 protein. The table lists 95,000 to 110,000 distinct CDR3 sequences, about 30% of them singletons. The sequenced sample consisted of glioma tissue, nonneoplastic brain tissue, or PBMCs (not recorded which). The receptor set was obtained from a human donor with low-grade glioma or glioblastoma, undergoing nonglioma brain surgery, or in good health (not recorded which). The CDR3 runs from the conserved cysteine through the conserved F or W. Each record gives: clone size, D gene, J gene, V gene, CDR3 protein, CDR3 DNA. D genes are given only for firm matches. Clone size is stated in some rows and not others, as once, few, many or a class when expanded.

- - TRBJ1-2 TRBV7-9 CASRGFRTDFYTF TGTGCCAGCAGGGGTTTTAGGACAGATTTTTACACCTTC
- - TRBJ2-7 TRBV6-5 CASSFAGLGSYKQYF TGTGCCAGCAGTTTCGCAGGGCTCGGCTCCTACAAGCAGTACTTC
many TRBD1 TRBJ2-7 TRBV19 CATGGTGNYEQYF TGTGCCACCGGGGGGACAGGGAACTACGAGCAGTACTTC
many - TRBJ2-7 TRBV3-1 CASSLGDEQYF TGTGCCAGCAGCCTGGGGGACGAGCAGTACTTC
- - TRBJ2-3 TRBV7-2 CASSSGGNTQYF TGTGCCAGCAGCTCCGGGGGTAATACGCAGTATTTT
- - TRBJ1-1 TRBV7-9 CASSLEGGENEAFF TGTGCCAGCAGCTTAGAGGGGGGCGAGAATGAAGCTTTCTTT
- - TRBJ1-1 TRBV7-9 CASSPTVSNTEAFF TGTGCCAGCAGCCCAACAGTATCGAACACTGAAGCTTTCTTT
- TRBD1 TRBJ1-5 TRBV2 CARTEDRAGNQPQHF TGTGCCAGAACCGAGGACAGGGCGGGCAATCAGCCCCAGCATTTT
many - TRBJ1-2 TRBV6-6 CASSYSREGRVYGYTF TGTGCCAGCAGTTACAGTCGAGAGGGGAGGGTCTATGGCTACACCTTC
- - TRBJ2-5 TRBV7-2 CASSPHLGSRETQYF TGTGCCAGCAGCCCCCACCTGGGATCGAGGGAGACACAGTACTTC
- - TRBJ1-1 TRBV28 CASSSGKVKTEAFF TGTGCCAGCAGTTCCGGGAAAGTGAAAACTGAAGCCTTCTTT
few - TRBJ2-4 TRBV30 CAWETGFKNIQYF TGTGCCTGGGAGACAGGATTCAAAAACATTCAGTACTTC
- - TRBJ1-2 TRBV4-3 CASSQDQDNYGYTF TGCGCCAGCAGCCAAGACCAGGATAACTATGGCTACACCTTC
few - TRBJ2-1 TRBV7-9 CASSSLLVGNEQFF TGTGCCAGCAGCTCTCTCTTAGTGGGAAATGAGCAGTTCTTC
many TRBD2 TRBJ2-3 TRBV2 CASSTGLASTDTQYF TGTGCCAGCAGTACCGGACTAGCGAGCACAGATACGCAGTATTTT
many - TRBJ2-3 TRBV29-1 CSSRNGPDTQYF TGCAGCTCCCGCAACGGGCCAGATACGCAGTATTTT
many TRBD1 TRBJ1-5 TRBV20-1 CSAPTRQGTFSNQPQHF TGCAGTGCTCCCACCAGACAGGGAACTTTTAGCAATCAGCCCCAGCATTTT
- TRBD1 TRBJ2-7 TRBV30 CAWSVPGGPYEQYF TGTGCCTGGAGTGTACCAGGGGGACCCTACGAGCAGTACTTC
many - TRBJ1-2 TRBV6-1 CASSLPYRYTF TGTGCCAGCAGCCTACCTTATCGCTACACCTTC
many TRBD1 TRBJ1-5 TRBV2 CASSRTGGESNQPQHF TGTGCCAGCAGTCGAACAGGGGGGGAGAGCAATCAGCCCCAGCATTTT
many - TRBJ2-7 TRBV6-1 CASSEAAALGEQYF TGTGCCAGCAGTGAAGCGGCAGCCCTCGGCGAGCAGTACTTC
many - TRBJ1-2 TRBV28 CASSPWISGGKGYTF TGTGCCAGCAGTCCCTGGATCTCAGGCGGGAAAGGCTACACCTTC
many - TRBJ1-3 TRBV12-3/TRBV12-4 CASSLASSGNTIYF TGTGCCAGCAGTTTGGCTTCCTCTGGAAACACCATATATTTT
- TRBD2 TRBJ2-5 TRBV5-4 CASSLVGAGGTETQYF TGTGCCAGCAGCTTGGTTGGAGCGGGGGGTACGGAGACCCAGTACTTC
many - TRBJ2-7 TRBV7-2 CASSLGFYEQYF TGTGCCAGCAGCTTAGGGTTCTACGAGCAGTACTTC
many - TRBJ1-6 TRBV27 CASSFWDSPLHF TGTGCCAGCAGTTTTTGGGATTCACCCCTCCACTTT
many - TRBJ1-1 TRBV6-6 CASSYSVNTEAFF TGTGCCAGCAGTTACTCGGTGAACACTGAAGCTTTCTTT
many - TRBJ1-1 TRBV18 CASSPPAGSEAFF TGTGCCAGCTCACCACCGGCAGGGTCTGAAGCTTTCTTT
many - TRBJ2-3 TRBV10-3 CAIGRTSTDTQYF TGTGCCATAGGCCGTACTAGCACAGATACGCAGTATTTT
many - TRBJ1-5 TRBV7-2 CASSFTGPNQPQHF TGTGCCAGCAGCTTTACAGGACCCAATCAGCCCCAGCATTTT
many TRBD1 TRBJ2-7 TRBV6-1 CASESDRGHEQYF TGTGCCAGCGAGTCAGACAGGGGCCACGAGCAGTACTTC
- - TRBJ2-7 TRBV6-2/TRBV6-3 CASSYPSRVDGQYF TGTGCCAGCAGTTACCCATCCAGGGTCGACGGGCAGTACTTC
many - TRBJ1-5 TRBV19 CASSTLSSGIQPQHF TGTGCCAGTAGTACGTTAAGTTCAGGGATTCAGCCCCAGCATTTT
once - TRBJ2-5 TRBV20-1 CSARVQGGGQETQCF TGCAGTGCTAGAGTGCAGGGAGGGGGTCAAGAGACCCAGTGCTTC
many - TRBJ2-7 TRBV4-1 CASSQGPGTYEQYF TGCGCCAGCAGCCAAGGACCGGGAACCTACGAGCAGTACTTC
many TRBD1 TRBJ1-3 TRBV20-1 CSATQGALSGNTIYF TGCAGTGCTACTCAGGGGGCTCTCTCTGGAAACACCATATATTTT
few TRBD1 TRBJ2-7 TRBV28 CASSLGQEKYEQYF TGTGCCAGCAGCCTGGGACAGGAGAAGTACGAGCAGTACTTC
many - TRBJ1-5 TRBV19 CASSNIYRPQHF TGTGCCAGTAGTAACATCTACCGGCCCCAGCATTTT
few TRBD1 TRBJ2-2 TRBV7-2 CASSLALGVRTGVTGELFF TGTGCCAGCAGCTTAGCGCTTGGAGTTCGGACAGGGGTCACCGGGGAGCTGTTTTTT
- TRBD2 TRBJ2-3 TRBV9 CASSQQTSGADTQYF TGTGCCAGCAGCCAGCAGACTAGCGGGGCAGATACGCAGTATTTT
many - TRBJ1-5 TRBV6-1 CASDGGPSNQPQHF TGTGCCAGCGATGGGGGTCCTAGCAATCAGCCCCAGCATTTT
- - TRBJ1-5 TRBV12-3/TRBV12-4 CASSVTGRNQPQHF TGTGCCAGCAGTGTTACAGGGCGCAATCAGCCCCAGCATTTT
few - TRBJ2-7 TRBV19 CASSIAGTNYEQYF TGTGCCAGTAGTATTGCCGGGACAAACTACGAGCAGTACTTC
many - TRBJ2-2 TRBV6-6 CASSYVVQRPLFF TGTGCCAGCAGTTACGTCGTCCAAAGGCCGCTGTTTTTT
- - TRBJ2-1 TRBV28 CVSIPHFIGQFF TGTGTCAGCATTCCCCATTTCATTGGGCAGTTCTTC
few TRBD2 TRBJ2-1 TRBV7-9 CASSEASGGYEQFF TGTGCCAGCAGCGAGGCTAGCGGGGGCTATGAGCAGTTCTTC